This TCR beta chain was identified during a study of T cells after yellow fever vaccination. This clonotype was counted between two and nine times. UMIs were added to TCR cDNA along with a universal primer site when it was made by 5'RACE template switching. TCRdb re-called the 5' RACE reads with MiXCR, one entry per CDR3 protein. The repertoire holds about 220,000 distinct CDR3 sequences, approximately 3% seen once, with roughly 3% in the top ten. Trimming cost V 7 bases and J 5 bases, with 17 bases left between them. This CDR3 has 14 amino acids. From germline, CDR1 is SNHLY and CDR2 FYNNEI. The source was CD4+ T cells sorted from PBMCs, collected 10 days after the yellow fever booster vaccination. The chain joins TRBV2 to TRBJ1-2; D unclear. This clonotype originated in a man aged 18-30 years who received the YFV17D yellow fever vaccine. CDR3 nucleotide sequence: TGTGCCAGCAAAACCAAAATGGGCATATATGGCTACACCTTC. It yields the protein CASKTKMGIYGYTF. Supplemented by reference TRBV2 and TRBJ1-2, the full variable domain reads EPEVTQTPSHQVTQMGQEVILRCVPISNHLYFYWYRQILGQKVEFLVSFYNNEISEKSEIFDDQFSVERPDGSNFTLKIRSTKLEDSAMYFCASKTKMGIYGYTFGSGTRLTVV.